This T cell receptor beta chain originates from a study of T cell responses to AZD1222 COVID-19 vaccine. Study information: Pooled together were second doses at about 4 or about 12 weeks. Study-level findings and limits: The breadth and depth of Spike-specific TCRs increased once two AZD1222 doses had been given. Of spike-specific TCRs, nearly half reportedly target regions left unmutated in variants.

Here immunoSEQ multiplex PCR was the method, and the copy in TCRdb shows in-frame clones only, minus some. The data hold approximately 100,000 clones, with 91% observed a single time. Only a few counts were recorded for this clone. Its specificity is not known. J lost 4 bases, V lost 3 bases, and 9 bases had no gene match. The CDR3 spans 16 residues. Germline loops: CDR1 MGHRA, CDR2 YSYEKL. The clonotype was recovered from an adult in good health. The sample consisted of peripheral blood, taken on day 0 of AZD1222 vaccination. The rearrangement joins TRBV4-1 to TRBJ2-5; 9 bases are a match to TRBD2. The CDR3 region is CASSQGRVAGVETQYF. CDR3 bases: TGCGCCAGCAGCCAGGGTAGAGTAGCGGGAGTAGAGACCCAGTACTTC.